This TCR beta chain was observed in a study of blood T cell repertoires in COVID-19. At the level of the study: Sites across the United States, Italy and Spain contributed samples from acute and convalescent COVID-19.

Measured with immunoSEQ multiplex PCR; TCRdb has only the in-frame clones, and not every one. Of about 87,000 clones in the sample, around 85% are singletons; the top ten hold around 3.3%. Sequencing was performed on peripheral blood. This TCR was sampled from a woman of 80 years or more with COVID-19, enrolled during active disease.

The CDR3 is CASSQQGSGNYNEQFF. Written as DNA, the CDR3 is TGCGCCAGCAGCCAGCAGGGTAGCGGGAACTACAATGAGCAGTTCTTC. The chain joins TRBV5-1 to TRBJ2-1, with 8 bases matching TRBD2. The ends lost 4 bases at V and 3 bases at J; junction bases unmatched: 9. In germline, CDR1 is SGHRS, CDR2 YFSETQ. The CDR3 runs 16 residues.